Listed here is a single TCR beta chain. Its target is unknown. Only in-frame clones appear in the TCRdb table, and some are missing; sequencing was by immunoSEQ multiplex PCR. This sample has about 400,000 clones, with approximately 83% found just once. These data come from a study of Ad26.COV2.S vaccination and SARS-CoV-2 variants. Described treatment: some 20 received Ad26.COV2.S at low or high dose, single or two shots; five or six received placebo; per-sample allocation not given. After the first vaccine or placebo injection, samples were drawn on day 63. Deletions cut 1 base from V and 4 bases from J, with 13 bases between. This CDR3 has 15 amino acids. Germline V gene sequence: CDR1 MNHNY, CDR2 SVGAGI (reference sequence). Study-wide findings and caveats: Reportedly, after vaccination the spike-specific CD8+ and CD4+ T cell responses displayed substantial breadth. Quantification of TCR breadth and depth may have yielded underestimates of total T cell responses.

The sequence was obtained from a person aged 18-65 years who received the Ad26.COV2.S COVID-19 vaccine or a placebo. This chain links TRBV6-6 with TRBJ2-5; tentative D call: TRBD2 (5 bases). This specimen consisted of peripheral blood, obtained in a trial of Ad26.COV2.S vaccine versus placebo. CDR3 sequence: CASSYYGVEGETQYF. DNA for the CDR3: TGTGCCAGCAGTTACTATGGGGTTGAGGGAGAGACCCAGTACTTC.